The 27 T cell receptor beta chains listed next were all sequenced from one sample in a study of shared clonotypes between healthy human individuals. Clones were sequenced by immunoSEQ multiplex PCR, and TCRdb holds only the in-frame ones, with some missing. The sample records roughly 490,000 clones, roughly four fifths being singletons. Sequencing was performed on PBMCs. These TCRs come from a woman aged 40 to 50 in good health. Some clones in this sample may be carry-over from other donors' samples.

The chain has TRBV27 and TRBJ1-4, with D uncertain. In germline, CDR1 is MNHEY, CDR2 SMNVEV (reference sequence). The CDR3 is 13 amino acids. V gave up 5 bases and J gave up 4 bases, with 8 bases separating them. Here the CDR3 reads CASSPGFNEKLFF. CDR3 bases: TGTGCCAGCAGTCCGGGTTTTAATGAAAAACTGTTTTTT.

This clone showed up many times. V gene TRBV7-2 combines with J gene TRBJ2-3; D unresolved. Trimming stripped 5 bases from V and 5 bases from J, with 8 bases between. Germline CDR1 reads SGHTA; CDR2 reads FQGNSA. The CDR3 sequence is 12 residues long. As DNA, the CDR3 is TGTGCCAGCAGCCGTTTTGAAGATACGCAGTATTTT. Protein: CASSRFEDTQYF.

This clone was observed once. The chain joins TRBV27 to TRBJ1-2, with 9 bases fitting TRBD1. With V trimmed by 0 bases and J by 6 bases, 2 bases remained unmatched. Germline V gene sequence: CDR1 MNHEY, CDR2 SMNVEV (reference sequence). CDR3 length: 14 residues. CDR3 sequence reads: CASSLSGTGNGYTF. The DNA for the CDR3 is TGTGCCAGCAGTTTATCCGGGACAGGGAATGGCTACACCTTC.

In its sample, this clone was seen a few times. The sample holds other DNA sequences that translate to the same CDR3. This chain's CDR3 is CATTSRVSGRHNEQFF. The DNA for the CDR3 is TGTGCCACCACTTCCCGGGTTAGCGGGAGACACAATGAGCAGTTCTTC. V usage is TRBV7-9 and J usage is TRBJ2-1; 9 nucleotides match TRBD2. CDR1 SEHNR and CDR2 FQNEAQ come from the germline V gene (reference sequence). J was trimmed by 5 bases and V by 10 bases; bases with no gene match: 15. This CDR3 region has 16 residues. The full variable domain, in which reference TRBV7-9 and TRBJ2-1 provide the parts outside the CDR3, is DTGVSQNPRHKITKRGQNVTFRCDPISEHNRLYWYRQTLGQGPEFLTYFQNEAQLEKSRLLSDRFSAERPKGSFSTLEIQRTEQGDSAMYLCATTSRVSGRHNEQFFGPGTRLTVL.

A few counts support this clone. The chain is built from TRBV4-2 and TRBJ2-1; 9 nucleotides align to TRBD2. The germline V gene encodes CDR1 LGHNA and CDR2 YNFKEQ. This CDR3 has 16 residues. V trimming: 3 bases; J trimming: 5 bases; junction bases outside the gene matches: 8. The CDR3 reads CASSHGGLAPNNEQFF. For the CDR3, the DNA is TGTGCCAGCAGCCACGGCGGACTAGCGCCCAACAATGAGCAGTTCTTC.

The rearrangement uses TRBV7-3 and TRBJ2-6; D remains unclear. Deletions cut 4 bases from V and 2 bases from J, with 9 bases between. Germline V gene data show CDR1 as SGHTA and CDR2 as FQGTGA. The CDR3 is 15 residues long. The CDR3 nucleotides are TGTGCCAGCAGCTCAAGCACTCCTGGGGCCAACGTCCTGACTTTC. Amino acids: CASSSSTPGANVLTF.

The sample holds one count of this clone. This sequence joins TRBV7-6 and TRBJ2-5, with TRBD1 as a possible D gene (5 bases). This CDR3 is 13 amino acids long. Germline assignment: CDR1 SGHVS and CDR2 FNYEAQ. V was cut by 4 bases and J by 1 base, with 7 bases left in between. The CDR3 DNA sequence: TGTGCCAGCAGCTCGACAGTCCAAGAGACCCAGTACTTC. This codes for CASSSTVQETQYF. Looking up the rest from reference TRBV7-6 and TRBJ2-5 gives the full variable domain: GAGVSQSPRYKVTKRGQDVALRCDPISGHVSLYWYRQALGQGPEFLTYFNYEAQQDKSGLPNDRFSAERPEGSISTLTIQRTEQRDSAMYRCASSSTVQETQYFGPGTRLLVL.

This clone was counted a single time. The rearrangement links TRBV5-1 to TRBJ1-5; tentative D call: TRBD1 (5 bases). The CDR3 spans 16 residues. Deletions cut 0 bases from V and 2 bases from J, with 12 bases between. Germline CDR1 reads SGHRS; CDR2 reads YFSETQ. The CDR3 loop is CASSLDGRRGNQPQHF. The CDR3, as DNA: TGCGCCAGCAGCTTGGACGGTCGCAGGGGCAATCAGCCCCAGCATTTT.

The chain couples TRBV28 to TRBJ2-7; 8 nucleotides line up with TRBD2. Trimming cost V 6 bases and J 5 bases; bases outside gene matches: 15. This CDR3 region has 16 residues. Germline loops: CDR1 MDHEN, CDR2 SYDVKM. The CDR3 region is CASSKMGGGRMNEQYF. In DNA, the CDR3 is TGTGCCAGCAGCAAAATGGGCGGGGGGCGCATGAACGAGCAGTACTTC. Variable domain in full (rest from reference TRBV28 and TRBJ2-7): DVKVTQSSRYLVKRTGEKVFLECVQDMDHENMFWYRQDPGLGLRLIYFSYDVKMKEKGDIPEGYSVSREKKERFSLILESASTNQTSMYLCASSKMGGGRMNEQYFGPGTRLTVT.

The genes are TRBV14 and TRBJ1-1, with a weak D call TRBD1 (5 bases). CDR3 length: 13 residues. V was cut by 1 base and J by 7 bases, with 10 bases left in between. Germline assignment: CDR1 SGHDN and CDR2 FVKESK. Here the CDR3 reads CASSQVGGNEAFF. The CDR3 DNA reads TGTGCCAGCAGCCAAGTTGGGGGGAATGAAGCTTTCTTT.

The J gene is TRBJ2-3, the V gene TRBV9, with D possibly being TRBD2 (5 bases). The CDR3 runs to 13 residues. With 7 bases removed from V and 2 bases from J, the gap between germline ends came to 11 bases. Per the germline V gene, CDR1 is SGDLS and CDR2 is YYNGEE. The CDR3 loop is CASAPGNTDTQYF. The CDR3 DNA follows: TGTGCCAGCGCGCCGGGAAACACAGATACGCAGTATTTT.

The chain carries TRBV27 and TRBJ2-1, with no clear D. V was clipped by 6 bases and J by 15 bases, with 21 bases between them. CDR1 is MNHEY and CDR2 is SMNVEV in the germline V gene (reference sequence). The CDR3 length is 13 residues. CDR3 nucleotides: TGTGCCAGCAGCTTAGCTTTACACCCGAGGATGTTCTTC. It specifies CASSLALHPRMFF.

Comment on this clone: The same CDR3 arises from other DNA sequences in this sample as well. This rearrangement joins TRBV5-1 to TRBJ2-2; D is possibly TRBD1 or TRBD2 (5 bases each). The CDR3 consists of 14 residues. The V end was cut by 4 bases, the J end by 4 bases, with 11 bases between. CDR1 SGHRS and CDR2 YFSETQ come from the germline V gene. CDR3 protein: CASSPGTGTGELFF. DNA for the CDR3: TGCGCCAGCAGCCCCGGGACGGGCACCGGGGAGCTGTTTTTT.

This clone came up a few times. The chain uses TRBV28 and TRBJ1-1; D is undetermined. Trimming pared 3 bases from V and 5 bases from J, leaving 16 bases between. The CDR3 sequence is 15 residues long. CDR1 and CDR2 from the germline V gene are MDHEN and SYDVKM. CDR3 sequence: CASSFFQAWRTEAFF. As DNA, the CDR3 is TGTGCCAGCAGTTTTTTTCAGGCGTGGAGGACTGAAGCTTTCTTT.

The rearrangement links TRBV11-2 to TRBJ1-2; possibly TRBD1 for D (5 bases). The CDR3 sequence is 14 residues long. From germline, CDR1 is SGHAT and CDR2 FQNNGV. Trimming left V 5 bases short and J 2 bases short, with 12 bases between. CDR3 amino acids: CASSPLTVNYGYTF. CDR3 nucleotides: TGTGCCAGCAGCCCCTTGACAGTAAACTATGGCTACACCTTC. The whole variable domain, filled in from reference TRBV11-2 and TRBJ1-2, reads EAGVAQSPRYKIIEKRQSVAFWCNPISGHATLYWYQQILGQGPKLLIQFQNNGVVDDSQLPKDRFSAERLKGVDSTLKIQPAKLEDSAVYLCASSPLTVNYGYTFGSGTRLTVV.

Notes on this clone: The same CDR3 is also encoded by other DNA sequences in this sample. The chain has TRBV2 and TRBJ2-2; 8 bases agree with TRBD1. CDR1 is SNHLY, CDR2 FYNNEI, per germline. The CDR3 has 15 amino acids. J was trimmed by 1 base and V by 6 bases; bases with no gene match: 4. Here the CDR3 DNA reads TGTGCCAGCAGCCCTGACAGGGGGAACACCGGGGAGCTGTTTTTT. Translated, it gives CASSPDRGNTGELFF. Using reference TRBV2 and TRBJ2-2 for the parts outside the CDR3, the full variable domain is EPEVTQTPSHQVTQMGQEVILRCVPISNHLYFYWYRQILGQKVEFLVSFYNNEISEKSEIFDDQFSVERPDGSNFTLKIRSTKLEDSAMYFCASSPDRGNTGELFFGEGSRLTVL.

The chain is built from TRBV7-6 and TRBJ2-2; 8 positions match TRBD2. Germline V gives CDR1 SGHVS, CDR2 FNYEAQ. After removal of 5 bases from V and 4 bases from J, the junction contained 9 bases not matched to a gene. The CDR3 totals 16 residues. Here the CDR3 reads CASSLFSGTPTGELFF. DNA of the CDR3: TGTGCCAGCAGCCTATTTAGCGGGACCCCCACCGGGGAGCTGTTTTTT.

This clone has a single count. The chain joins TRBV13 to TRBJ2-3, with D unresolved. V lost 5 bases and J lost 2, with 17 bases in between. Germline V gene lookup returns CDR1 PRHDT and CDR2 FYEKMQ (reference sequence). CDR3 size: 16 residues. DNA for the CDR3: TGTGCCAGCAGCCCGCCGGCGTGGGCAAACACAGATACGCAGTATTTT. Its translation is CASSPPAWANTDTQYF. Full variable domain (remainder filled in from reference TRBV13 and TRBJ2-3): AAGVIQSPRHLIKEKRETATLKCYPIPRHDTVYWYQQGPGQDPQFLISFYEKMQSDKGSIPDRFSAQQFSDYHSELNMSSLELGDSALYFCASSPPAWANTDTQYFGPGTRLTVL.

CDR3 sequence: CASSPTGINNEQFF. DNA of the CDR3: TGTGCCAGCTCCCCGACAGGGATTAACAATGAGCAGTTCTTC. This chain uses TRBV28 with TRBJ2-1, with 7 nucleotides matching TRBD1. V gave up 8 bases and J gave up 5 bases; unmatched junction bases: 9. Germline CDR1 MDHEN, CDR2 SYDVKM. CDR3 length: 14 amino acids.

This chain uses TRBV5-4 with TRBJ2-7; TRBD2 aligns across 11 bases. V gave up 0 bases and J gave up 4 bases; unmatched junction bases: 3. This CDR3 spans 15 amino acids. Germline CDR1 and CDR2: SGHNT and YYREEE (reference sequence). The CDR3 region is CASSLVLAGVYEQYF. In DNA, the CDR3 is TGTGCCAGCAGCTTGGTACTAGCGGGAGTTTACGAGCAGTACTTC.

The CDR3 sequence: CASTSGGSGRSNTQYF. The CDR3 DNA follows: TGTGCCAGCACGAGCGGGGGTAGCGGGCGGTCCAACACGCAGTATTTT. The chain has TRBV5-5 and TRBJ2-3, with 8 bases lining up with TRBD2. Germline CDR1 is SGHKS and CDR2 is YYEKEE (reference sequence). This CDR3 region has 16 residues. V lost 6 bases, J lost 9 bases, and 18 bases stayed unmatched.

The chain joins TRBV11-1 to TRBJ2-4, with D perhaps matching TRBD1 or TRBD2 (5 bases each). Germline V gene data show CDR1 as SGHAT and CDR2 as FQDESV (reference sequence). This CDR3 has 15 amino acids. Deletions cut 5 bases from V and 7 bases from J, with 18 bases between. The CDR3 is CASSADAGSGNIQYF. The CDR3 nucleotides read TGTGCCAGCAGCGCAGACGCAGGGAGTGGGAACATTCAGTACTTC.

The genes are TRBV7-9 and TRBJ1-2; possible D gene TRBD1, 5 bases. This CDR3 comprises 14 residues. Germline V gene data show CDR1 as SEHNR and CDR2 as FQNEAQ (reference sequence). Trimming removed 10 bases from V and 4 bases from J, with 19 bases in between. Written as DNA, the CDR3 is TGTGCCACTGACCGGTGGGGCATCCTCTATGGCTACACCTTC. Encoded protein: CATDRWGILYGYTF.

CDR3 region: CASSEGVGGSYEQYF. Written as DNA, the CDR3 is TGCGCCAGCAGTGAGGGGGTGGGGGGATCCTACGAGCAGTACTTC. The chain couples TRBV10-1 to TRBJ2-7; weak D call: TRBD2 (6 bases). The CDR3 loop spans 15 amino acids. Per germline, CDR1 WNHNN and CDR2 SYGVQD (reference sequence). V lost 2 bases to trimming and J lost 1 base, with 12 bases between them.

With regard to this clone: A read error is the likely source, as a far larger clone sits one nucleotide away. Other DNA sequences in this sample translate to the same CDR3. This chain joins TRBV20-1 and TRBJ2-4, with D perhaps TRBD1 or TRBD2 (5 bases each). CDR1 and CDR2 from the germline V gene are DFQATT and SNEGSKA (reference sequence). CDR3 length equals 11 residues. The DNA of the CDR3 is TGCAGCGCCAGGTCCGGGACCATTCAGTACTTC. Its translation is CSARSGTIQYF.

The chain joins TRBV5-1 to TRBJ2-1; TRBD2 matches at 10 bases. J lost 7 bases, V lost 0 bases, and 4 bases had no gene match. The CDR3 sequence is 15 residues long. Germline-derived CDR1 and CDR2 are SGHRS and YFSETQ. In nucleotides, the CDR3 is TGCGCCAGCAGCTTGGCTAGCGGGAGCGGGAATGAGCAGTTCTTC. Its translation: CASSLASGSGNEQFF.

The V call is TRBV28, the J call TRBJ2-7; TRBD2 matches at 8 bases. This CDR3 is 16 amino acids long. The V and J ends lost 7 bases and 2 bases, in that order; junction bases with no gene match: 13. Per germline, CDR1 MDHEN and CDR2 SYDVKM. The CDR3 coding sequence is TGTGCCAGCATCCCGCGGGGGGCTGGCCAAACCTACGAGCAGTACTTC. Translation: CASIPRGAGQTYEQYF.